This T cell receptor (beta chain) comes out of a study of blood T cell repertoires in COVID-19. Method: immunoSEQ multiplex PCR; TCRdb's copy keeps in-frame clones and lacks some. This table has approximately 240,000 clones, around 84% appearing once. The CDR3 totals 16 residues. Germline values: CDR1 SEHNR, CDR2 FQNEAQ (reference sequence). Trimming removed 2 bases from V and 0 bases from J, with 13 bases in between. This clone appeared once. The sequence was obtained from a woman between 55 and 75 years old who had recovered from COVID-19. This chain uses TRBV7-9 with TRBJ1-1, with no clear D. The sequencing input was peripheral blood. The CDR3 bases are TGTGCCAGCAGCTTATCGATCGGTGAAATGAACACTGAAGCTTTCTTT. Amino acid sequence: CASSLSIGEMNTEAFF.